This T cell receptor (beta chain) was identified during a study of post-analysis software for immune sequencing data. Study-level information: Several disease courses (relapsing-remitting, secondary progressive and progressive-relapsing) of multiple sclerosis were included. Notes on the study in general: Diversity measured as normalized Chao1 was significantly lower in multiple sclerosis patients than in controls. Same-batch preparations were strongly co-clustered by F measure. TRBV5-6, TRBV5-1 and TRBV20-1 were among five TRBV segments more frequent in patients than controls.

The TCR beta cDNA libraries carried unique molecular identifiers. cDNA molecules numbering roughly 500,000 came from approximately 0.91 to 9.4 million T cells. TCRdb passed the PCR reads through MiXCR, listing each CDR3 protein once. The table has roughly 540,000 distinct CDR3 sequences, around 36% seen once. CDR1 and CDR2 from the germline V gene are MNHEY and SMNVEV (reference sequence). Trimming removed 5 bases from V and 7 bases from J; junction bases left unmatched: 4. The CDR3 extends over 13 amino acids. This clonotype was detected a few times. What it binds is unknown. Sequenced: blood. V is TRBV27 and J is TRBJ1-5; TRBD1 agrees at 8 bases. This receptor was taken from a girl aged 2 to 17 with multiple sclerosis. The CDR3 here is CASSVQGEQPQHF. The CDR3 coding sequence is TGTGCCAGCAGTGTACAGGGGGAGCAGCCCCAGCATTTT.